The TCR beta chain described here comes from a study of T cell responses to AZD1222 COVID-19 vaccine. Profiled with immunoSEQ multiplex PCR; TCRdb holds only in-frame clones, not every one. The data show some 150,000 clones, 90% to 95% seen once. Note on this clone: The antigen remains unidentified.

V gave up 4 bases and J gave up 2 bases, with 13 bases separating them. This CDR3 is built from 15 residues. Germline CDR1 and CDR2: SGHNT and YYREEE (reference sequence). Overall study results and limits: With dominance at 160-218 and 743-854, vaccine-associated CD4 TCRs spanned spike.

Sequences were derived from peripheral blood, sampled on day 0 of AZD1222 vaccination. The receptor was isolated from an adult in good health. The chain has TRBV5-4 and TRBJ1-3, with D maybe TRBD1 (6 bases). In DNA form, the CDR3 reads TGTGCCAGCAGCCGAAACTGGGACACTGGAAACACCATATATTTT. Amino acids: CASSRNWDTGNTIYF.